Listed here are 19 T cell receptor beta chains from one sample, sequenced in a study of patients and donors after allogeneic stem cell transplantation. One entry per CDR3 protein results from TCRdb running MiXCR on the RT-PCR reads. The sample records about 960,000 distinct CDR3 sequences, roughly 18% being singletons. The specimen was blood, either unsorted or a sorted T cell fraction (not recorded which). These receptors were collected from a human donor who was either an allogeneic HSCT recipient or a stem cell or donor lymphocyte infusion donor (not recorded which). It is not recorded whose cells these are; they may come from a transplant donor.

The table lists this clonotype with a few counts. The chain links TRBV20-1 to TRBJ2-7, with 8 bases aligning to TRBD1. The CDR3 runs to 18 residues. The ends lost 0 bases at V and 1 base at J; junction bases unmatched: 14. Germline values: CDR1 DFQATT, CDR2 SNEGSKA (reference sequence). The CDR3 coding sequence is TGCAGTGCTAGAGATTTGAGGACAGGGATCCCATCATCCTACGAGCAGTACTTC. It codes for CSARDLRTGIPSSYEQYF.

V and J are TRBV11-2 and TRBJ2-3; 8 bases fit TRBD1. Germline loops: CDR1 SGHAT, CDR2 FQNNGV. V lost 2 bases to trimming and J lost 7 bases; unmatched junction nucleotides: 8. The CDR3 is 15 residues long. This chain's CDR3 is CASSLFAGGMYTQYF. The CDR3 region has the DNA TGTGCCAGCAGCTTATTTGCAGGGGGCATGTATACGCAGTATTTT.

This clonotype was seen only a few times. V usage is TRBV12-3 or TRBV12-4 and J usage is TRBJ2-3; the D gene is possibly TRBD2 (7 bases). This CDR3 has 15 amino acids. Trimming took 2 bases from V and 5 from J, leaving 14 bases between them. The CDR3 sequence: CASSLWGGRLDTQYF. The CDR3 region has the DNA TGTGCCAGCAGTTTATGGGGGGGCAGGTTAGATACGCAGTATTTT.

This clonotype has a handful of counts. V gene TRBV6-5 combines with J gene TRBJ2-7; tentative D call: TRBD1 (6 bases). The CDR3 totals 15 residues. Between the trimmed V and J ends, which lost 0 bases and 2 bases, there was a span of 11 bases. Germline V gene lookup returns CDR1 MNHEY and CDR2 SVGAGI. DNA for the CDR3: TGTGCCAGCAGTTACTCCCGGGGACACACCTACGAGCAGTACTTC. This sequence encodes CASSYSRGHTYEQYF.

In this sample, this clonotype turned up a few times. V and J are TRBV5-1 and TRBJ1-6, with D possibly being TRBD1 (6 bases). The CDR3 is 14 residues long. V lost 2 bases and J 9 bases, leaving 12 bases between the germline ends. CDR1 is SGHRS, CDR2 YFSETQ, per germline. CDR3 DNA: TGCGCCAGCAGCTTATCAGGGGAGAGTTCACCCCTCCACTTT. Its translation: CASSLSGESSPLHF.

This clonotype was seen a few times. V usage is TRBV11-2 and J usage is TRBJ1-6; tentatively, D is TRBD1 (6 bases). Germline CDR1 reads SGHAT; CDR2 reads FQNNGV. The CDR3 has 15 residues. Trimming stripped 5 bases from V and 8 bases from J, with 16 bases between. The CDR3, as DNA: TGTGCCAGCAGCGAGAGCCAGGGGATCCATTCACCCCTCCACTTT. It encodes CASSESQGIHSPLHF.

The genes are TRBV15 and TRBJ1-5; no reliable D call. The CDR3 runs to 15 residues. V was pared by 0 bases and J by 1 base, with 7 bases between. Per germline, CDR1 LNHNV and CDR2 YYDKDF (reference sequence). The CDR3 sequence: CATSRDPRSNQPQHF. CDR3 sequence (DNA): TGTGCCACCAGCAGAGACCCACGAAGCAATCAGCCCCAGCATTTT. The full variable domain, in which reference TRBV15 and TRBJ1-5 provide the parts outside the CDR3, is DAMVIQNPRYQVTQFGKPVTLSCSQTLNHNVMYWYQQKSSQAPKLLFHYYDKDFNNEADTPDNFQSRRPNTSFCFLDIRSPGLGDTAMYLCATSRDPRSNQPQHFGDGTRLSIL.

In nucleotides, the CDR3 is TGTGCCAGCAGCCCGGGAAGCAAGTATGGCTACACCTTC. It codes for CASSPGSKYGYTF. V gene TRBV6-1 combines with J gene TRBJ1-2; D is unresolved. Between the trimmed V and J ends, which lost 6 bases and 5 bases, there was a span of 13 bases. This CDR3 is built from 13 residues. Germline assignment: CDR1 MNHNS and CDR2 SASEGT.

The rearrangement links TRBV10-3 to TRBJ1-3, with 7 bases identical to TRBD1. The germline gives CDR1 ENHRY, CDR2 SYGVKD. This CDR3 region has 15 residues. The trim removed 7 bases at V and 2 bases at J, leaving 8 bases unmatched. CDR3: CAITPRTGAGNTIYF. The CDR3 bases are TGTGCCATCACTCCCCGGACAGGTGCTGGAAACACCATATATTTT.

The chain uses TRBV24-1 and TRBJ2-7; the match to TRBD2 covers 12 bases. The CDR3 runs to 16 residues. V shed 4 bases and J 2 bases; nucleotides not matched to a gene: 5. The germline V gene encodes CDR1 KGHDR and CDR2 SFDVKD. CDR3 protein: CATSDSTSGRPYEQYF. CDR3 nucleotides: TGTGCCACCAGTGACTCGACTAGCGGGAGACCCTACGAGCAGTACTTC.

The chain recombines TRBV5-5 with TRBJ2-5; D not resolved. V was pared by 2 bases and J by 3 bases, with 11 bases between. Germline V gene lookup returns CDR1 SGHKS and CDR2 YYEKEE (reference sequence). The CDR3 spans 14 residues. The CDR3 loop reads CASSLYLGKETQYF. DNA for the CDR3: TGTGCCAGCAGCTTATACCTGGGAAAAGAGACCCAGTACTTC. The full variable domain, rest sourced from reference TRBV5-5 and TRBJ2-5, is DAGVTQSPTHLIKTRGQQVTLRCSPISGHKSVSWYQQVLGQGPQFIFQYYEKEERGRGNFPDRFSARQFPNYSSELNVNALLLGDSALYLCASSLYLGKETQYFGPGTRLLVL.

The sample holds one count of this clonotype. CDR3 sequence reads: CSAREPGLPPDTQYF. The CDR3 nucleotides read TGCAGTGCTAGAGAACCGGGACTCCCCCCAGATACGCAGTATTTT. The V and J genes are TRBV20-1 and TRBJ2-3, with D possibly matching TRBD2 (6 bases). Trimming pared 0 bases from V and 4 bases from J, leaving 14 bases between. CDR1 and CDR2 (germline): DFQATT, SNEGSKA (reference sequence). The CDR3 spans 15 residues.

This clonotype was counted only a few times. This sequence joins TRBV5-1 and TRBJ2-3, with D unresolved. The CDR3 is made up of 14 amino acids. V dropped 1 base and J dropped 5 bases, with 11 bases sitting between them. CDR1 is SGHRS and CDR2 is YFSETQ in the germline V gene. The CDR3 DNA is TGCGCCAGCAGCTTGATGCGTTTAGGAGATACGCAGTATTTT. It translates to CASSLMRLGDTQYF. Supplemented by reference TRBV5-1 and TRBJ2-3, the full variable domain reads KAGVTQTPRYLIKTRGQQVTLSCSPISGHRSVSWYQQTPGQGLQFLFEYFSETQRNKGNFPGRFSGRQFSNSRSEMNVSTLELGDSALYLCASSLMRLGDTQYFGPGTRLTVL.

A few counts support this clonotype. The chain carries TRBV5-1 and TRBJ1-4; D call uncertain. CDR1 and CDR2 (germline): SGHRS, YFSETQ. Trimming left V 3 bases short and J 7 bases short, with 16 bases between. The CDR3 consists of 15 residues. The CDR3 coding sequence is TGCGCCAGCAGCTGGGGATCAGGACCGATTGAAAAACTGTTTTTT. Translating it yields CASSWGSGPIEKLFF.

The table lists this clonotype with a few counts. V and J are TRBV11-3 and TRBJ1-1; perhaps TRBD1 as D (6 bases). This CDR3 region has 13 residues. Germline CDR1 is SGHNT and CDR2 is YENEEA. The V end was cut by 1 base, the J end by 9 bases, with 12 bases between. Written as DNA, the CDR3 is TGTGCCAGCAGCTTAGGCCCATGGGGGCAAGCTTTCTTT. Its translation: CASSLGPWGQAFF.

The chain is built from TRBV12-3 or TRBV12-4 and TRBJ1-2; D is perhaps TRBD1 (5 bases). The CDR3 length is 14 residues. V was clipped by 6 bases and J by 8 bases, with 19 bases between them. CDR3 coding DNA: TGTGCCAGCAGGTACCGGGACCACGCCGGGGGCTACACCTTC. Its protein is CASRYRDHAGGYTF.

This clonotype has only a few counts. The chain links TRBV7-3 to TRBJ2-7; 8 bases align to TRBD2. The CDR3 loop spans 15 amino acids. J was trimmed by 2 bases and V by 5 bases; bases with no gene match: 8. Germline V gene lookup returns CDR1 SGHTA and CDR2 FQGTGA. CDR3 coding DNA: TGTGCCAGCAGCCCATTTAGCGGGATGGCCTACGAGCAGTACTTC. This encodes CASSPFSGMAYEQYF.

This clonotype was seen only a few times. This chain joins TRBV29-1 and TRBJ2-1; 8 nucleotides line up with TRBD2. V lost 7 bases, J lost 3 bases, and 11 bases stayed unmatched. This CDR3 has 15 amino acids. The germline V gene encodes CDR1 SQVTM and CDR2 ANQGSEA. The CDR3 DNA follows: TGCAGCGCCCCGAACCTGACTAGCGTCTACAATGAGCAGTTCTTC. Amino acid sequence: CSAPNLTSVYNEQFF.

The chain is built from TRBV5-1 and TRBJ2-5; the match to TRBD1 covers 7 bases. After removal of 7 bases from V and 2 bases from J, the junction contained 8 bases not matched to a gene. The CDR3 consists of 14 residues. Per germline, CDR1 SGHRS and CDR2 YFSETQ. Here the CDR3 DNA reads TGCGCCAGCGGGGTGACAGGGTTGCAAGAGACCCAGTACTTC. Protein product: CASGVTGLQETQYF.